The rows below give T cell receptor beta chains drawn from one sample of a study of cytotoxic CD8 clonotypes in ibrutinib-treated CLL. Here immunoSEQ multiplex PCR was the method, and the copy in TCRdb shows in-frame clones only, minus some. The table has around 150,000 clones, about 84% seen once. The sample in question was PBMCs, obtained after 36 months of ibrutinib treatment. These TCRs come from a human donor with chronic lymphocytic leukemia. Each CDR3 is given without its conserved first and last residue. Each record gives: J gene, clone size, CDR3 length, V gene, CDR3 protein. The size entry is marked missing in some rows and otherwise reads once, few, many or a size class.

J gene: TRBJ1-5; clone size: few; CDR3 length: 11; V gene: TRBV19; CDR3 protein: ASSTVRNQPQH
J gene: TRBJ2-1; clone size: -; CDR3 length: 13; V gene: TRBV7-7; CDR3 protein: ASSLGLEAYNEQF
J gene: TRBJ1-1; clone size: -; CDR3 length: 11; V gene: TRBV7-9; CDR3 protein: ASSLAMDTEAF
J gene: TRBJ2-1; clone size: -; CDR3 length: 10; V gene: TRBV27; CDR3 protein: ASSSGLNEQF
J gene: TRBJ1-2; clone size: -; CDR3 length: 14; V gene: TRBV27; CDR3 protein: ASSLSARGRGYGYT
J gene: TRBJ2-7; clone size: -; CDR3 length: 11; V gene: TRBV6-5; CDR3 protein: ASRSDRDHEQY
J gene: TRBJ2-5; clone size: -; CDR3 length: 12; V gene: TRBV5-1; CDR3 protein: ASSLTQGPETQY
J gene: TRBJ1-1; clone size: -; CDR3 length: 11; V gene: TRBV27; CDR3 protein: ASSWRADTEAF
J gene: TRBJ2-1; clone size: -; CDR3 length: 12; V gene: TRBV5-1; CDR3 protein: ASSLELADNEQF
J gene: TRBJ2-7; clone size: -; CDR3 length: 10; V gene: TRBV30; CDR3 protein: AWRGISVTPY
J gene: TRBJ2-5; clone size: -; CDR3 length: 11; V gene: TRBV5-6; CDR3 protein: ASSADVQETQY
J gene: TRBJ2-7; clone size: -; CDR3 length: 9; V gene: TRBV6-1; CDR3 protein: ASSEGSEQY
J gene: TRBJ1-1; clone size: -; CDR3 length: 14; V gene: TRBV30; CDR3 protein: AWSPGTGVGGTEAF
J gene: TRBJ1-6; clone size: -; CDR3 length: 16; V gene: TRBV28; CDR3 protein: ASRKTVTLSSYNSPLH
J gene: TRBJ2-5; clone size: once; CDR3 length: 12; V gene: TRBV5-1; CDR3 protein: ASRGLGVGETQY
J gene: TRBJ2-1; clone size: few; CDR3 length: 9; V gene: TRBV4-1; CDR3 protein: ASSQTEGPV
J gene: TRBJ2-1; clone size: -; CDR3 length: 11; V gene: TRBV30; CDR3 protein: AWSQTEDRGQF
J gene: TRBJ2-2; clone size: -; CDR3 length: 13; V gene: TRBV7-3; CDR3 protein: ASSASGSRIGELF
J gene: TRBJ2-2; clone size: -; CDR3 length: 13; V gene: TRBV4-1; CDR3 protein: ASSHLDREGRELF
J gene: TRBJ1-3; clone size: -; CDR3 length: 13; V gene: TRBV6-5; CDR3 protein: ASRRTGSSGNTIY
J gene: TRBJ2-7; clone size: -; CDR3 length: 13; V gene: TRBV7-9; CDR3 protein: ASSLLQISSYEQY
J gene: TRBJ2-5; clone size: -; CDR3 length: 14; V gene: TRBV5-4; CDR3 protein: ASSLRTSKVVETQY
J gene: TRBJ1-4; clone size: -; CDR3 length: 14; V gene: TRBV4-2; CDR3 protein: ASSQVAGFTNEKLF
J gene: TRBJ1-1; clone size: -; CDR3 length: 10; V gene: TRBV6-5; CDR3 protein: ATLPAGGEAF
J gene: TRBJ2-7; clone size: -; CDR3 length: 13; V gene: TRBV19; CDR3 protein: ASSTSGTTIYEQY
J gene: TRBJ2-7; clone size: -; CDR3 length: 13; V gene: TRBV18; CDR3 protein: ASSPRTFRGYEQY
J gene: TRBJ2-3; clone size: once; CDR3 length: 12; V gene: TRBV28; CDR3 protein: ASSTTTSTDTQY
J gene: TRBJ2-2; clone size: -; CDR3 length: 15; V gene: TRBV5-4; CDR3 protein: ASSLTSGSMRTGELF
J gene: TRBJ1-5; clone size: -; CDR3 length: 12; V gene: TRBV18; CDR3 protein: ASSPPGSNQPQH
J gene: TRBJ1-1; clone size: -; CDR3 length: 8; V gene: TRBV6-4; CDR3 protein: ATKYTEAF
J gene: TRBJ1-1; clone size: -; CDR3 length: 11; V gene: TRBV4-1; CDR3 protein: ASSRQGATEAF
J gene: TRBJ2-7; clone size: -; CDR3 length: 13; V gene: TRBV28; CDR3 protein: ASSLGGQGAVEQY
J gene: TRBJ2-3; clone size: -; CDR3 length: 9; V gene: TRBV30; CDR3 protein: AWSVAYTQY
J gene: TRBJ1-4; clone size: -; CDR3 length: 13; V gene: TRBV25-1; CDR3 protein: ASSEWTGGNEKLF
J gene: TRBJ1-1; clone size: -; CDR3 length: 11; V gene: TRBV7-9; CDR3 protein: ASSHLGHTEAF
J gene: TRBJ1-1; clone size: -; CDR3 length: 13; V gene: TRBV29-1; CDR3 protein: SVEVWSGMNTEAF
J gene: TRBJ2-7; clone size: -; CDR3 length: 16; V gene: TRBV4-1; CDR3 protein: ASSQARGTGDLWYEQY
J gene: TRBJ2-7; clone size: -; CDR3 length: 13; V gene: TRBV10-2; CDR3 protein: ASSVPGQGSYEQY
J gene: TRBJ1-1; clone size: few; CDR3 length: 17; V gene: TRBV5-6; CDR3 protein: ASSSMGGFGKASHTEAF
J gene: TRBJ1-2; clone size: -; CDR3 length: 11; V gene: TRBV5-1; CDR3 protein: ASSLAGFYGYT
J gene: TRBJ2-7; clone size: -; CDR3 length: 12; V gene: TRBV7-7; CDR3 protein: ASSLQGNSYEQY
J gene: TRBJ2-7; clone size: -; CDR3 length: 10; V gene: TRBV19; CDR3 protein: ASSDTGPEQY
J gene: TRBJ2-7; clone size: few; CDR3 length: 13; V gene: TRBV4-1; CDR3 protein: ASSQAAGRGYEQY
J gene: TRBJ1-1; clone size: few; CDR3 length: 12; V gene: TRBV28; CDR3 protein: ASRHGTPKTEAF
J gene: TRBJ2-7; clone size: -; CDR3 length: 10; V gene: TRBV30; CDR3 protein: AWESGGREQY
J gene: TRBJ2-7; clone size: once; CDR3 length: 12; V gene: TRBV18; CDR3 protein: ASSGSGTAYEQY
J gene: TRBJ1-2; clone size: once; CDR3 length: 13; V gene: TRBV30; CDR3 protein: AWSQGSRGSRGYT
J gene: TRBJ1-1; clone size: -; CDR3 length: 11; V gene: TRBV7-9; CDR3 protein: ASSLDANTEAF
J gene: TRBJ2-3; clone size: -; CDR3 length: 16; V gene: TRBV27; CDR3 protein: ASKDRGRMGLGTDTQY
J gene: TRBJ2-5; clone size: -; CDR3 length: 14; V gene: TRBV7-8; CDR3 protein: ASSPPRTGARETQY
J gene: TRBJ1-4; clone size: -; CDR3 length: 13; V gene: TRBV5-1; CDR3 protein: ASRLGQGINEKLF
J gene: TRBJ2-1; clone size: few; CDR3 length: 15; V gene: TRBV4-1; CDR3 protein: ASSQGLLKSSYNEQF
J gene: TRBJ1-2; clone size: -; CDR3 length: 14; V gene: TRBV11-3; CDR3 protein: ASSPEEGLIGNGYT
J gene: TRBJ2-7; clone size: -; CDR3 length: 11; V gene: TRBV18; CDR3 protein: ASSLGLNYEQY
J gene: TRBJ2-5; clone size: -; CDR3 length: 12; V gene: TRBV18; CDR3 protein: ASSPISGEETQY
J gene: TRBJ1-5; clone size: few; CDR3 length: 15; V gene: TRBV28; CDR3 protein: ASTTAALGVSNQPQH
J gene: TRBJ1-6; clone size: -; CDR3 length: 13; V gene: TRBV10-3; CDR3 protein: AISDWTGGGSPLH
J gene: TRBJ2-7; clone size: -; CDR3 length: 12; V gene: TRBV4-1; CDR3 protein: ASSQDDFAYEQY